A single sample is the source of the 18 T cell receptor beta chains below, sequenced in a study of radiotherapy plus CTLA-4 blockade in lung cancer. Sequenced by immunoSEQ multiplex PCR; TCRdb stores in-frame clones only, minus some. The sample contains around 59,000 clones, less than 75% of which appear only once. This material consisted of peripheral blood, taken from a patient treated with radiotherapy plus ipilimumab. The source of these receptors is a human donor with non-small cell lung cancer whose response to radiotherapy plus ipilimumab could not be evaluated.

Worth noting for this clone: In the same sample, other DNA sequences code for this CDR3. The rearrangement joins TRBV11-1 to TRBJ1-5; D ambiguous. V lost 1 base, J lost 1 base, and 5 bases lay in between. Germline CDR1 SGHAT, CDR2 FQDESV (reference sequence). The CDR3 runs 14 residues. The CDR3, as DNA: TGTGCCAGCAGCTTAGACAGAAGCAATCAGCCCCAGCATTTT. Protein product: CASSLDRSNQPQHF.

V is TRBV5-6 and J is TRBJ2-3; 7 positions match TRBD2. Per the germline V gene, CDR1 is SGHDT and CDR2 is YYEEEE. The CDR3 contains 15 residues. The V segment lost 3 bases and the J segment 0 bases; nucleotides outside the gene matches: 4. DNA for the CDR3: TGTGCCAGCAGCTGGGGGGGAGGGAGCACAGATACGCAGTATTTT. It is translated as CASSWGGGSTDTQYF.

This clone was counted a single time. This chain joins TRBV29-1 and TRBJ1-1; 10 bases are a match to TRBD1. V shed 4 bases and J 4 bases; nucleotides not matched to a gene: 9. Germline CDR1 SQVTM, CDR2 ANQGSEA. The CDR3 has 15 amino acids. The CDR3 bases are TGCAGCGTTGCGGGACAGGGGTGGTACGGCACTGAAGCTTTCTTT. Residues: CSVAGQGWYGTEAFF.

This chain joins TRBV14 and TRBJ1-2; D perhaps matches TRBD1 (5 bases). CDR3 length: 15 amino acids. With 0 bases removed from V and 2 bases from J, the gap between germline ends came to 10 bases. Germline V lookup: CDR1 SGHDN, CDR2 FVKESK. For the CDR3, the DNA is TGTGCCAGCAGCCAAGATGGGGCAGGGAACTATGGCTACACCTTC. Translated, it gives CASSQDGAGNYGYTF.

This clone qualifies as medium-sized. This chain connects TRBV6-1 to TRBJ1-2; possible D gene TRBD1, 5 bases. CDR1 is MNHNS, CDR2 SASEGT, per germline. Trimming pared 6 bases from V and 4 bases from J, leaving 18 bases between. The CDR3 spans 15 residues. The CDR3 protein is CASRMFSGGVYGYTF. The DNA of the CDR3 is TGTGCCAGCAGGATGTTCAGTGGGGGGGTCTATGGCTACACCTTC.

J is TRBJ2-7 and V is TRBV9; 12 nucleotides match TRBD2. V trimming: 2 bases; J trimming: 3 bases; junction bases outside the gene matches: 3. The CDR3 has 15 amino acids. Germline V gene sequence: CDR1 SGDLS, CDR2 YYNGEE. The CDR3 reads CASSVLAGGNYEQYF. The DNA of the CDR3 is TGTGCCAGCAGCGTGCTAGCGGGAGGGAACTACGAGCAGTACTTC.

The chain employs TRBV7-3 and TRBJ2-7; 7 bases align to TRBD1. The J call may be wrong; the DNA end is better matched by TRBJ2-5. The length of the CDR3 is 13 residues. Germline assignment: CDR1 SGHTA and CDR2 FQGTGA. CDR3 sequence (DNA): TGTGCCAGCAGCTTAGCAGGGGGAGAGACCCAGTACTTC. Protein: CASSLAGGETQYF.

The chain links TRBV19 to TRBJ1-5, with 9 bases aligning to TRBD1. The CDR3 loop spans 16 amino acids. The V gene's germline CDR1 is LNHDA and CDR2 SQIVND (reference sequence). After removal of 6 bases from V and 2 bases from J, the junction contained 8 bases not matched to a gene. CDR3 sequence reads: CASSKQGARGNQPQHF. For the CDR3, the DNA is TGTGCCAGTAGCAAACAGGGGGCGCGGGGCAATCAGCCCCAGCATTTT. The whole variable domain, remainder taken from reference TRBV19 and TRBJ1-5, is DGGITQSPKYLFRKEGQNVTLSCEQNLNHDAMYWYRQDPGQGLRLIYYSQIVNDFQKGDIAEGYSVSREKKESFPLTVTSAQKNPTAFYLCASSKQGARGNQPQHFGDGTRLSIL.

The table lists this clone with a few counts. The chain recombines TRBV29-1 with TRBJ2-4; possibly TRBD2 for D (5 bases). The ends were cut back, 4 bases at V and 3 bases at J, with 13 bases in the middle. This CDR3 is built from 14 residues. CDR1 and CDR2 (germline): SQVTM, ANQGSEA. CDR3 sequence reads: CSVGLGVGKNIQYF. The CDR3 region has the DNA TGCAGCGTTGGGCTCGGGGTGGGCAAAAACATTCAGTACTTC.

This clone was recorded a few times. The rearrangement uses TRBV12-5 and TRBJ2-5; 14 positions agree with TRBD2. The V and J ends lost 3 bases and 5 bases, in that order; junction bases with no gene match: 8. This CDR3 has 17 amino acids. The germline CDR1 and CDR2 sequences are LGHNT and FRNRAP. The CDR3 DNA follows: TGTGCTAGTGGTTTAGGACTAGCGGGAGGAGTTGGTGAGACCCAGTACTTC. It yields the protein CASGLGLAGGVGETQYF. The whole variable domain, filled in from reference TRBV12-5 and TRBJ2-5, reads DARVTQTPRHKVTEMGQEVTMRCQPILGHNTVFWYRQTMMQGLELLAYFRNRAPLDDSGMPKDRFSAEMPDATLATLKIQPSEPRDSAVYFCASGLGLAGGVGETQYFGPGTRLLVL.

Only a few counts were recorded for this clone. CDR3 protein: CASSYNPRGTGELFF. The DNA for the CDR3 is TGTGCCAGCAGTTACAATCCCAGGGGCACCGGGGAGCTGTTTTTT. The chain is built from TRBV6-5 and TRBJ2-2; D possibly corresponds to TRBD1 (6 bases). The V and J ends lost 2 bases and 4 bases respectively, with 11 bases between them. Germline lookup yields CDR1 MNHEY and CDR2 SVGAGI. This CDR3 region has 15 residues.

The chain links TRBV4-1 to TRBJ2-7, with TRBD1 identical over 9 bases. V shed 5 bases and J 9 bases; nucleotides not matched to a gene: 11. The CDR3 contains 14 residues. In germline, CDR1 is MGHRA, CDR2 YSYEKL. The CDR3: CASSNLHPDRGQYF. CDR3 bases: TGCGCCAGCAGCAACCTCCACCCGGACAGGGGGCAGTACTTC.

This chain connects TRBV6-5 to TRBJ1-2; D is undetermined. V was trimmed by 10 bases and J by 6 bases, leaving 12 bases between them. The CDR3 consists of 11 residues. Germline CDR1 is MNHEY and CDR2 is SVGAGI. The CDR3 loop is CANQSEDGYTF. The CDR3 DNA reads as TGTGCCAACCAGTCTGAGGATGGCTACACCTTC.

The chain is built from TRBV28 and TRBJ1-1, with D tentatively TRBD1 (5 bases). This CDR3 region has 15 residues. Germline V CDR1 and CDR2: MDHEN, SYDVKM. V dropped 5 bases and J dropped 4 bases, with 17 bases sitting between them. In DNA, the CDR3 is TGTGCCAGCAGTCCCACTCGGGGGGGAATCACTGAAGCTTTCTTT. Its translation is CASSPTRGGITEAFF. Filled out from reference TRBV28 and TRBJ1-1, the complete variable domain reads DVKVTQSSRYLVKRTGEKVFLECVQDMDHENMFWYRQDPGLGLRLIYFSYDVKMKEKGDIPEGYSVSREKKERFSLILESASTNQTSMYLCASSPTRGGITEAFFGQGTRLTVV.

Here the CDR3 reads CASSPRVGQGNTEAFF. The CDR3 nucleotides read TGTGCCAGCAGCCCCCGAGTCGGACAGGGGAACACTGAAGCTTTCTTT. The V call is TRBV11-3, the J call TRBJ1-1; TRBD1 aligns across 8 bases. CDR1 and CDR2 (germline): SGHNT, YENEEA. The CDR3 totals 16 residues. J was trimmed by 1 base and V by 5 bases; bases with no gene match: 9. The complete variable domain, with remaining parts taken from reference TRBV11-3 and TRBJ1-1, reads EAGVVQSPRYKIIEKKQPVAFWCNPISGHNTLYWYLQNLGQGPELLIRYENEEAVDDSQLPKDRFSAERLKGVDSTLKIQPAELGDSAVYLCASSPRVGQGNTEAFFGQGTRLTVV.

This chain uses TRBV2 with TRBJ1-2; possible D gene TRBD1, 5 bases. This CDR3 has 14 residues. Germline V gives CDR1 SNHLY, CDR2 FYNNEI. V gave up 2 bases and J gave up 1 base, with 8 bases separating them. CDR3: CASSEQGGNYGYTF. CDR3 nucleotides: TGTGCCAGCAGTGAACAGGGTGGTAACTATGGCTACACCTTC.

The chain employs TRBV28 and TRBJ2-5, with D hard to call. The CDR3 contains 12 residues. Germline loops: CDR1 MDHEN, CDR2 SYDVKM. The ends were cut back, 7 bases at V and 5 bases at J, with 11 bases in the middle. This chain's CDR3 is CASNENWETQYF. In DNA form, the CDR3 reads TGTGCCAGCAATGAGAATTGGGAGACCCAGTACTTC.

The V gene is TRBV7-7, the J gene TRBJ2-7, with D perhaps matching TRBD1 (6 bases). This CDR3 has 13 residues. CDR1 SSHAT and CDR2 FNYEAQ come from the germline V gene (reference sequence). V was cut by 2 bases and J by 8 bases, with 13 bases left in between. The chain's CDR3 is CASSLSDSHQQYF. The CDR3 nucleotides read TGTGCCAGCAGCTTATCGGACAGCCACCAGCAGTACTTC.